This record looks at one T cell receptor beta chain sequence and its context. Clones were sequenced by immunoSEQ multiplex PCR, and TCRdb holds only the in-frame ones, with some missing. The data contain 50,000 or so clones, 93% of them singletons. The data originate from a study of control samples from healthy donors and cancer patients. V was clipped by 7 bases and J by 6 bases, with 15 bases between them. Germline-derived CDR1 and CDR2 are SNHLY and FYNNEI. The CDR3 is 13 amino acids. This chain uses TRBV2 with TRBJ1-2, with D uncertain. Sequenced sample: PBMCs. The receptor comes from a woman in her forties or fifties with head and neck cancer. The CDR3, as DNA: TGTGCCAGCAATAGAGACGTAGGGCATGGCTACACCTTC. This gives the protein CASNRDVGHGYTF.